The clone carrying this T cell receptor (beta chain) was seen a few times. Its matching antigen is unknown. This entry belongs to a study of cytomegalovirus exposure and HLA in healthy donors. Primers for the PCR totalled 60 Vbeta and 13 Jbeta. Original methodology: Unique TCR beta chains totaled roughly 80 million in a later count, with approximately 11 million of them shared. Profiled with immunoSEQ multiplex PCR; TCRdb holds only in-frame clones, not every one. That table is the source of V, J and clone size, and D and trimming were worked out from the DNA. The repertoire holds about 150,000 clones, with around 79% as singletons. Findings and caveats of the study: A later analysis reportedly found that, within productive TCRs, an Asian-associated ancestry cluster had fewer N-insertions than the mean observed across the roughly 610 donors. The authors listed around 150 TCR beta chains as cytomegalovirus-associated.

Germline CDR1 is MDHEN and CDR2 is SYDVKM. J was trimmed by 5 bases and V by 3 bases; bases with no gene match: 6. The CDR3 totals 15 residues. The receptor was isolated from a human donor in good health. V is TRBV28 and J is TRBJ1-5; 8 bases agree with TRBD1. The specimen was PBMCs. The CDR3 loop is CASSFGGQAYQPQHF. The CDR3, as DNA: TGTGCCAGCAGTTTTGGGGGACAGGCATATCAGCCCCAGCATTTT.